This TCR beta chain was captured by sequencing in a study of cytomegalovirus exposure and HLA in healthy donors. The PCR made use of 60 Vbeta and 13 Jbeta primers. Measured with immunoSEQ multiplex PCR; TCRdb has only the in-frame clones, and not every one. The sample has 90,000 to 140,000 clones; roughly an eighth are singletons. This clone was counted between two and nine times. V lost 9 bases to trimming and J lost 4 bases, with 28 bases between them. This CDR3 has 18 amino acids. Per the germline V gene, CDR1 is SGHVT and CDR2 is SQSDAQ. The chain carries TRBV7-4 and TRBJ1-5; D possibly corresponds to TRBD1 (5 bases). The sequenced material came from PBMCs. This TCR was sampled from a man between 35 and 55 years old in good health and CMV-seropositive. CDR3 sequence (DNA): TGTGCCAGACCTCGAGGGCCAGGGAGGACTGAACTTAATCAGCCCCAGCATTTT. Translation: CARPRGPGRTELNQPQHF.